Shown below are 8 T cell receptor beta chains from a single sample sequenced in a study of T cell responses to AZD1222 COVID-19 vaccine. The table came from immunoSEQ multiplex PCR; TCRdb's copy has only in-frame clones and leaves some out. This table has roughly 120,000 clones, roughly 94% appearing once. Material: peripheral blood, obtained on day 0 of AZD1222 vaccination. The receptors here all came from an adult in good health.

The V and J genes are TRBV29-1 and TRBJ1-2; 7 nucleotides match TRBD1. The CDR3 spans 12 residues. V was clipped by 6 bases and J by 6 bases; unmatched bases: 7. Germline-derived CDR1 and CDR2 are SQVTM and ANQGSEA. In nucleotides, the CDR3 is TGCAGCGTACACAGGGGATTACATGGCTACACCTTC. It is translated as CSVHRGLHGYTF. Full variable domain (outside the CDR3, taken from reference TRBV29-1 and TRBJ1-2): SAVISQKPSRDICQRGTSLTIQCQVDSQVTMMFWYRQQPGQSLTLIATANQGSEATYESGFVIDKFPISRPNLTFSTLTVSNMSPEDSSIYLCSVHRGLHGYTFGSGTRLTVV.

V usage is TRBV27 and J usage is TRBJ2-2; D is perhaps TRBD2 (5 bases). Trimming shortened V by 11 bases and J by 1 base, and 23 bases separated the two germline ends. This CDR3 has 17 residues. Germline CDR1 and CDR2: MNHEY and SMNVEV (reference sequence). CDR3 sequence reads: CAGDGERLTLNTGELFF. In DNA, the CDR3 is TGTGCCGGAGATGGGGAGCGACTGACATTGAACACCGGGGAGCTGTTTTTT.

The rearrangement uses TRBV5-1 and TRBJ2-1; TRBD2 agrees at 10 bases. V trimming: 6 bases; J trimming: 6 bases; junction bases outside the gene matches: 9. In germline, CDR1 is SGHRS, CDR2 YFSETQ. CDR3 length: 15 amino acids. CDR3 region: CASNEPTSGPNEQFF. The CDR3 DNA follows: TGCGCCAGCAACGAACCGACTAGCGGGCCCAATGAGCAGTTCTTC.

The rearrangement uses TRBV6-1 and TRBJ1-1; a weak D match, TRBD1 (5 bases). From germline, CDR1 is MNHNS and CDR2 SASEGT. The V end lost 1 base, the J end lost 7 bases, and 13 bases lay between the germline ends. The CDR3 extends over 14 amino acids. The CDR3 sequence is CASSEVGVRHEAFF. The CDR3 DNA follows: TGTGCCAGCAGTGAAGTAGGGGTCAGGCATGAAGCTTTCTTT.

The chain combines TRBV3-1 (or the pseudogene TRBV3-2) with TRBJ1-1, with unresolved D. The CDR3 has 14 residues. Germline values: CDR1 LGHDT, CDR2 YNNKEL (reference sequence). V lost 1 base, J lost 3 bases, and 9 bases lay in between. Here the CDR3 DNA reads TGTGCCAGCAGCCAAGGGGCGGAGGACACTGAAGCTTTCTTT. It codes for CASSQGAEDTEAFF.

This chain joins TRBV10-3 and TRBJ1-2; D is ambiguous. Germline values: CDR1 ENHRY, CDR2 SYGVKD. This CDR3 is 12 amino acids long. Trimming took off 7 bases at V and 2 bases at J, with 8 bases between the two ends. The CDR3 is CAIKAGNYGYTF. In DNA form, the CDR3 reads TGTGCCATCAAGGCAGGCAACTATGGCTACACCTTC.

The V and J genes are TRBV10-3 and TRBJ1-1, with 7 positions matching TRBD1. The CDR3 length is 15 residues. The germline CDR1 and CDR2 sequences are ENHRY and SYGVKD. The junction had 8 bases not matched to a gene; V was cut back by 5 bases and J by 2 bases. The CDR3, as DNA: TGTGCCATCAGTAGCGACAGGGCCCGAAACACTGAAGCTTTCTTT. Translation gives CAISSDRARNTEAFF.

This sequence joins TRBV19 and TRBJ1-1; 7 positions agree with TRBD1. Trimming cost V 5 bases and J 0 bases; bases outside gene matches: 6. Germline loops: CDR1 LNHDA, CDR2 SQIVND (reference sequence). The CDR3 runs to 15 residues. The DNA for the CDR3 is TGTGCCAGTAGTGACAGGGACGGAGTGAACACTGAAGCTTTCTTT. Translating gives CASSDRDGVNTEAFF.